The text below deals with one T cell receptor beta chain. Described treatment: randomized to nivolumab then ipilimumab (arm A) or the reverse (arm B). None of the patients previously received DNA-damaging chemotherapy. Live CD3+CD8+ CD19− CD56− cells were sorted from PBMCs. Data came from immunoSEQ multiplex PCR; TCRdb stores just in-frame clones and leaves some out. This sample has about 28,000 clones, with more than 80% found just once. These data originate in a study of sequential checkpoint blockade in melanoma. The wider study: Maintenance nivolumab came after either treatment sequence.

This CDR3 contains 17 residues. Germline CDR1 is SGHTA and CDR2 is FQGNSA. V was shortened by 5 bases and J by 0 bases, with 14 bases between the two germline ends. This clonotype originated in a human donor with melanoma. The source material was CD8+ T cells sorted from blood (inferred from file names), sampled from a patient given nivolumab and ipilimumab in sequence. The rearrangement joins TRBV7-2 to TRBJ2-6; possibly TRBD2 for D (5 bases). CDR3 in DNA: TGTGCCAGCAGCCCTAGCCCGTTCCGCTCTGGGGCCAACGTCCTGACTTTC. Protein sequence: CASSPSPFRSGANVLTF.